This is a list of T cell receptor beta chains from one sample in a study of tumor and adjacent non-tumor tissue in lung cancer. MiXCR was run by TCRdb on the multiplex PCR reads, yielding one entry per CDR3 protein. The sample has 75,000 to 95,000 distinct CDR3 sequences; about 67% are singletons. Sequenced sample: lung tumor tissue. All receptors come from a man in his sixties with non-small cell lung cancer. CDR3s include the opening cysteine and the closing phenylalanine or tryptophan. The D gene is left open where the match is weak. A row's size may be missing; if present it is once, few, many or a size class.

J gene: TRBJ2-1
D gene: NA
clone size: many
V gene: TRBV4-3
CDR3 DNA: TGCGCCAGCAGCCAAGGAGGGAATGGGGGCAATGAGCAGCTCTTC
CDR3 protein: CASSQGGNGGNEQLF

J gene: TRBJ2-1
D gene: NA
clone size: NA
V gene: TRBV11-3
CDR3 DNA: TGTGCCAGCAGCACGGCCCGGAGAAGTTCCTACAATGAGCAGTTCTTC
CDR3 protein: CASSTARRSSYNEQFF

J gene: TRBJ2-5
D gene: TRBD1
clone size: NA
V gene: TRBV12-3/TRBV12-4
CDR3 DNA: TGTGGCAGAATGACAGGGTTGGGAAAGATCCAGTACTTC
CDR3 protein: CGRMTGLGKIQYF

J gene: TRBJ2-7
D gene: NA
clone size: NA
V gene: TRBV13
CDR3 DNA: TGTGCCAGCAGATCAACCACGGGGGACGAACAGTACTTC
CDR3 protein: CASRSTTGDEQYF

J gene: TRBJ1-1
D gene: NA
clone size: NA
V gene: TRBV6-5
CDR3 DNA: TGTGCCAGCAGTCCATTTCGCCTGGGGACTGAATCTATCTTT
CDR3 protein: CASSPFRLGTESIF

J gene: TRBJ1-2
D gene: TRBD1
clone size: NA
V gene: TRBV29-1
CDR3 DNA: TGCATCGGTGCCGACAGGGACTATGGCTACACCTTC
CDR3 protein: CIGADRDYGYTF

J gene: TRBJ2-1
D gene: NA
clone size: NA
V gene: TRBV11-2
CDR3 DNA: TGTGCCAGCAGAGGGGGGTTAGCGGCAAGCTCCTACAATGAGCAGTTCTTC
CDR3 protein: CASRGGLAASSYNEQFF

J gene: TRBJ1-4
D gene: NA
clone size: NA
V gene: TRBV4-2
CDR3 DNA: TGTGCCAGCGGCCAAGTGTTCGGGACACGGGTAGAAAAACTGTTTTTT
CDR3 protein: CASGQVFGTRVEKLFF

J gene: TRBJ1-5
D gene: NA
clone size: NA
V gene: TRBV12-3/TRBV12-4
CDR3 DNA: TGTGCCAGCCGTTCGGACAGAAATCAGCCTCAGCATTTT
CDR3 protein: CASRSDRNQPQHF

J gene: TRBJ2-3
D gene: TRBD2
clone size: NA
V gene: TRBV6-5
CDR3 DNA: TGTGCCACCACGGGGAGGGCCATCACGGATACGCAATATTTT
CDR3 protein: CATTGRAITDTQYF

J gene: TRBJ2-7
D gene: NA
clone size: NA
V gene: TRBV7-9
CDR3 DNA: TGTGCCAGCAGCTTAGCGGGCGGAAGCTCCTACGAGCAGTACTTC
CDR3 protein: CASSLAGGSSYEQYF

J gene: TRBJ2-1
D gene: TRBD1
clone size: NA
V gene: TRBV11-3
CDR3 DNA: TGTGCCAGCTGTTTAGGAGGGGACAGGGGCAATGAGCAGTTCTTC
CDR3 protein: CASCLGGDRGNEQFF

J gene: TRBJ2-5
D gene: NA
clone size: once
V gene: TRBV11-1
CDR3 DNA: TGTGCCGGTAGCTTAGTCCCCCCAGAAGGAAAGACCCAGTACTTC
CDR3 protein: CAGSLVPPEGKTQYF

J gene: TRBJ1-6
D gene: NA
clone size: few
V gene: TRBV7-9
CDR3 DNA: TGTGCCAGCAGCTTCGCGGGAGCTGGAGGTGGGAATTCACCCCTCCACTTT
CDR3 protein: CASSFAGAGGGNSPLHF

J gene: TRBJ1-5
D gene: NA
clone size: NA
V gene: TRBV6-1
CDR3 DNA: TGTGCCAGCAGTGAAGCTAATGGGGTTCCCAAGCATTTT
CDR3 protein: CASSEANGVPKHF

J gene: TRBJ2-3
D gene: NA
clone size: few
V gene: TRBV25-1
CDR3 DNA: TGTGCCAGCAGTGAATTATGGCGAGATACGCAGTATTTT
CDR3 protein: CASSELWRDTQYF

J gene: TRBJ2-2
D gene: NA
clone size: once
V gene: TRBV30
CDR3 DNA: TGTGCCTGGAGACACCGGGTGAGGGGAACCGGGGAGCTGTTTTTT
CDR3 protein: CAWRHRVRGTGELFF

J gene: TRBJ1-5
D gene: NA
clone size: NA
V gene: TRBV6-6
CDR3 DNA: TGTGCCAGCAGTTACTCCGGGGGGAGCAATCAGCCCCAGCTTTTT
CDR3 protein: CASSYSGGSNQPQLF

J gene: TRBJ2-3
D gene: NA
clone size: NA
V gene: TRBV11-2
CDR3 DNA: TGTACCAGCAGCTCCCGACCCACATATACGCAGTATTTT
CDR3 protein: CTSSSRPTYTQYF

J gene: TRBJ2-7
D gene: TRBD2
clone size: NA
V gene: TRBV7-2
CDR3 DNA: TGTACCAGCAGCTTAGTCGCAGCGGGAGGAGCCTACGAGCAGTACTTC
CDR3 protein: CTSSLVAAGGAYEQYF

J gene: TRBJ2-3
D gene: TRBD1
clone size: many
V gene: TRBV5-1
CDR3 DNA: TGCGCCAGCAGCTCCCACCGGGACAGGGTAACCACAGATACGCAGTATTTT
CDR3 protein: CASSSHRDRVTTDTQYF

J gene: TRBJ2-5
D gene: TRBD1
clone size: NA
V gene: TRBV12-3/TRBV12-4
CDR3 DNA: TGTACCAGCAGTTCCCCACTGACAGGGGGAGAGACCCAGTACTTC
CDR3 protein: CTSSSPLTGGETQYF

J gene: TRBJ1-2
D gene: NA
clone size: NA
V gene: TRBV9
CDR3 DNA: TGTGCCAGCAGCCAGGACGGGGGAGGGCGGTATGGCTACACCTTC
CDR3 protein: CASSQDGGGRYGYTF

J gene: TRBJ1-4
D gene: NA
clone size: few
V gene: TRBV20-1
CDR3 DNA: TGCAGTGCCCGTGAAATAGGGCAAACAACTAATGGAAAACTGTTTTTT
CDR3 protein: CSAREIGQTTNGKLFF

J gene: TRBJ1-5
D gene: NA
clone size: once
V gene: TRBV12-3/TRBV12-4
CDR3 DNA: TGTGCCAGCAGTTTGGTGGTACAGCCCCAACATTTT
CDR3 protein: CASSLVVQPQHF

J gene: TRBJ2-1
D gene: TRBD2
clone size: NA
V gene: TRBV29-1
CDR3 DNA: TGCAGCGTCGGACTAGCGGGAGGGGATAATAATGAGCATTTCTTC
CDR3 protein: CSVGLAGGDNNEHFF

J gene: TRBJ2-7
D gene: NA
clone size: once
V gene: TRBV13
CDR3 DNA: TGTGCCAGCGGCCAACCGGGACGGGGGGCAAACGAGAAGTACTTC
CDR3 protein: CASGQPGRGANEKYF

J gene: TRBJ1-5
D gene: TRBD1
clone size: few
V gene: TRBV6-2/TRBV6-3
CDR3 DNA: TGTGTCAGCCGGCCAATTCGAGGGGGCTTGAGCAATCAGCCCCAGCATTTT
CDR3 protein: CVSRPIRGGLSNQPQHF

J gene: TRBJ2-3
D gene: NA
clone size: NA
V gene: TRBV10-3
CDR3 DNA: TGTGCCATCAGTACTGGTGATACGCAGTATTTT
CDR3 protein: CAISTGDTQYF

J gene: TRBJ2-3
D gene: NA
clone size: NA
V gene: TRBV28
CDR3 DNA: TGTGCCAGCAGGGAATTCGGGGCAGGAGGTTCAGATATGCAGTATTTC
CDR3 protein: CASREFGAGGSDMQYF

J gene: TRBJ2-6
D gene: NA
clone size: NA
V gene: TRBV6-6
CDR3 DNA: TGTGCCAGAAGCCTCCCGCTTTCCGTGGCCAACGTCCTGACTTTC
CDR3 protein: CARSLPLSVANVLTF

J gene: TRBJ2-1
D gene: NA
clone size: many
V gene: TRBV24-1
CDR3 DNA: TGTGCCACCAGTGATTCGCGCCGGGACCCCTCCACCCTCTGGCAGTTCTTC
CDR3 protein: CATSDSRRDPSTLWQFF

J gene: TRBJ2-3
D gene: NA
clone size: many
V gene: TRBV4-1
CDR3 DNA: TGCGCCAGCAGCCAAGGAGGCAGGGAGGCAGATACGCAGTATTTT
CDR3 protein: CASSQGGREADTQYF

J gene: TRBJ2-6
D gene: TRBD1
clone size: NA
V gene: TRBV11-3
CDR3 DNA: TGTGCCAGCAGCGGGGGACAGGGGCGGCCTAGAGCCGACATCCTGACTTTC
CDR3 protein: CASSGGQGRPRADILTF

J gene: TRBJ2-7
D gene: TRBD2
clone size: NA
V gene: TRBV11-3
CDR3 DNA: TGTGCCTGTAGCTTACAGGGACTAGCGGGAGACGCTGGGCAGTACTTC
CDR3 protein: CACSLQGLAGDAGQYF

J gene: TRBJ2-2
D gene: NA
clone size: many
V gene: TRBV6-5
CDR3 DNA: TGTGCCAGCAGTTACTCTTGGGGCGAGGCCGGGGAGCTGTTTTTT
CDR3 protein: CASSYSWGEAGELFF

J gene: TRBJ2-7
D gene: NA
clone size: NA
V gene: TRBV11-3
CDR3 DNA: TGTGCCAGCAGCCAAGGACAGCTCATTAGCGAGCAGTACTTC
CDR3 protein: CASSQGQLISEQYF

J gene: TRBJ1-2
D gene: NA
clone size: once
V gene: TRBV5-5
CDR3 DNA: TGTGCCAGCAGCTTGTGGGCGTGGGCCGGCTACACCTTC
CDR3 protein: CASSLWAWAGYTF

J gene: TRBJ2-3
D gene: NA
clone size: few
V gene: TRBV11-1
CDR3 DNA: TGTGCCAGCAGCTTAGAGGGACACCTATCAGATACGCAGTATTTT
CDR3 protein: CASSLEGHLSDTQYF

J gene: TRBJ2-1
D gene: NA
clone size: NA
V gene: TRBV4-1
CDR3 DNA: TGCCCCAGCAGCCATTCCCACAGTCGAAATGAGCAGTTCTTC
CDR3 protein: CPSSHSHSRNEQFF

J gene: TRBJ1-1
D gene: NA
clone size: NA
V gene: TRBV7-8
CDR3 DNA: TGTGCCAGCAGCTTAGCGAAGGGTGAAGCTTTCTTT
CDR3 protein: CASSLAKGEAFF

J gene: TRBJ2-3
D gene: TRBD2
clone size: NA
V gene: TRBV4-1
CDR3 DNA: TGCGCCAGCAGCCGGGTAGCGGGGGGGTTCATAGATACGCAGTATTTT
CDR3 protein: CASSRVAGGFIDTQYF

J gene: TRBJ2-2
D gene: NA
clone size: NA
V gene: TRBV5-4
CDR3 DNA: TGTGCCAGCGAGACAGCGTCCACCGGGGAACTGTTTTTT
CDR3 protein: CASETASTGELFF

J gene: TRBJ1-5
D gene: NA
clone size: NA
V gene: TRBV7-8
CDR3 DNA: TGTGCCAGCAGCATCGAACGCAATCAGTCCCAGCATTTT
CDR3 protein: CASSIERNQSQHF

J gene: TRBJ1-2
D gene: TRBD1
clone size: NA
V gene: TRBV12-3/TRBV12-4
CDR3 DNA: TGTGCCAGCAGTTTCCGAGGGACAGGGGCTGACTACATCTTC
CDR3 protein: CASSFRGTGADYIF

J gene: TRBJ2-3
D gene: NA
clone size: NA
V gene: TRBV29-1
CDR3 DNA: TGCTGCGTTAGCAGGGGCGACGCAGATACGCAGTATTTT
CDR3 protein: CCVSRGDADTQYF

J gene: TRBJ2-1
D gene: TRBD2
clone size: many
V gene: TRBV5-4
CDR3 DNA: TGTGCCAGCAGTTCCCCTAGCGGGGGGTACAATGAGCAGTTCTTC
CDR3 protein: CASSSPSGGYNEQFF

J gene: TRBJ1-1
D gene: NA
clone size: NA
V gene: TRBV12-5
CDR3 DNA: TGTGCTAGTGGTTTGCTCATTGGGGCTGAAGCTTTCTTT
CDR3 protein: CASGLLIGAEAFF

J gene: TRBJ2-1
D gene: NA
clone size: many
V gene: TRBV20-1
CDR3 DNA: TGCAGTGCTACGACGGAGGATTACAATGAGCAGTTCTTC
CDR3 protein: CSATTEDYNEQFF

J gene: TRBJ2-2
D gene: TRBD1
clone size: many
V gene: TRBV29-1
CDR3 DNA: TGCAGCGTGGACAGGGGTAACACCGGGGAGCTGTTTTTT
CDR3 protein: CSVDRGNTGELFF

J gene: TRBJ2-7
D gene: TRBD1
clone size: NA
V gene: TRBV11-3
CDR3 DNA: TGTGCCAGCAGCTTCCGGACAGGCGACCTCTCCTACGAGCAGTACTTC
CDR3 protein: CASSFRTGDLSYEQYF

J gene: TRBJ2-5
D gene: TRBD2
clone size: NA
V gene: TRBV4-1
CDR3 DNA: TGCGCCAGCAGCAAAGACTGGCGGGAGGGACTCCAAGAGATCCAGTACTTC
CDR3 protein: CASSKDWREGLQEIQYF

J gene: TRBJ2-1
D gene: NA
clone size: NA
V gene: TRBV12-3/TRBV12-4
CDR3 DNA: TGTGCCAGCAGTCGTACGACAGGTCCTTACAATGATCAGTTCTTC
CDR3 protein: CASSRTTGPYNDQFF

J gene: TRBJ2-1
D gene: NA
clone size: NA
V gene: TRBV12-3/TRBV12-4
CDR3 DNA: TGTGCCAGCAGTTTTTCTCACAATGAGCAATTCTTC
CDR3 protein: CASSFSHNEQFF

J gene: TRBJ2-7
D gene: TRBD2
clone size: few
V gene: TRBV10-3
CDR3 DNA: TGTGCCATCAGTGAGTCCCTAGCGGGAGTTGAGCAGTACTTC
CDR3 protein: CAISESLAGVEQYF

J gene: TRBJ2-7
D gene: TRBD1
clone size: many
V gene: TRBV20-1
CDR3 DNA: TGCAGTGCTAGAGGACAGGGTTCCGAGCAGTACTTC
CDR3 protein: CSARGQGSEQYF

J gene: TRBJ2-1
D gene: NA
clone size: NA
V gene: TRBV29-1
CDR3 DNA: TGCAGCGTGGAAGGCGTCGCATACAGTGAGCAGTTCTTC
CDR3 protein: CSVEGVAYSEQFF

J gene: TRBJ1-2
D gene: NA
clone size: many
V gene: TRBV6-5
CDR3 DNA: TGTGCCAGCAGTTACTCGGGGCGGGGTGGATCCCAAAACTATGGCTACACCTTC
CDR3 protein: CASSYSGRGGSQNYGYTF